This TCR beta chain appears in the sequencing data of a study of OX40 agonist ivuxolimab in advanced cancers. Assay: immunoSEQ multiplex PCR; the TCRdb copy retains only in-frame clones and omits some. The sample lists about 130,000 clones, 85% to 95% occurring once. Patients with autoimmune history or systemic immunosuppression were excluded. A note on this clone: No antigen is known for it.

V was clipped by 4 bases and J by 0 bases, with 7 bases between them. Per the germline V gene, CDR1 is SGHRS and CDR2 is YFSETQ. The CDR3 length is 14 residues. Regarding the study as a whole: Compared with CD4+, CD8+ T cells on average had more expanded clones.

The starting material was CD4+ or CD8+ T cells sorted from blood, obtained in a trial of the OX40 agonist ivuxolimab. This chain joins TRBV5-1 and TRBJ1-4; D is undetermined. The sequence was obtained from an adult with an advanced solid tumor such as melanoma, head and neck, liver or kidney cancer. CDR3 bases: TGCGCCAGCAGCCTGACTTCAACTAATGAAAAACTGTTTTTT. Its translation: CASSLTSTNEKLFF.